The rows below give T cell receptor beta chains drawn from one sample of a study of blood T cell repertoires in COVID-19. Using immunoSEQ multiplex PCR, the repertoire was profiled, and TCRdb retains in-frame clones only, with some absent. The table shows about 24,000 clones, with roughly 87% occurring only once. Material for sequencing was peripheral blood. These receptors all stem from a human donor in a cohort sampled during active COVID-19. Both conserved end residues are part of each CDR3. The order of the fields is clone size, J gene, V gene, CDR3 protein. The size of a clone is reported for some rows only, either as once, few or many, or as a class for expanded clones.

.	TRBJ2-2	TRBV7-2	CASSLGITGELFF
.	TRBJ1-3	TRBV29-1	CSAWDRGFSGNTIYF
.	TRBJ2-3	TRBV3-1/TRBV3-2	CASSGLAGGNTQYF
once	TRBJ2-3	TRBV7-8	CASSRSPDTQYF
.	TRBJ2-7	TRBV3-1/TRBV3-2	CASSQLARQDEQYF
once	TRBJ2-5	TRBV2	CASSEENLGTQYF
few	TRBJ1-2	TRBV19	CASQPTGAAGYGYTF
.	TRBJ2-3	TRBV9	CASSVGSTGIVTDTQYF
.	TRBJ2-2	TRBV7-2	CASSLLPGGPGELFF
few	TRBJ2-7	TRBV28	CASSPGRGDEQYF
.	TRBJ1-1	TRBV3-1/TRBV3-2	CASGQAGTEAFF
.	TRBJ1-4	TRBV30	CAWSFREKLFF
.	TRBJ1-4	TRBV11-2	CASSTDRGWEKLFF
.	TRBJ1-1	TRBV3-1/TRBV3-2	CASSQSRVNTEAFF
.	TRBJ2-2	TRBV27	CASSLFSNTGELFF
.	TRBJ2-1	TRBV2	CASAVGGGQVWEQFF